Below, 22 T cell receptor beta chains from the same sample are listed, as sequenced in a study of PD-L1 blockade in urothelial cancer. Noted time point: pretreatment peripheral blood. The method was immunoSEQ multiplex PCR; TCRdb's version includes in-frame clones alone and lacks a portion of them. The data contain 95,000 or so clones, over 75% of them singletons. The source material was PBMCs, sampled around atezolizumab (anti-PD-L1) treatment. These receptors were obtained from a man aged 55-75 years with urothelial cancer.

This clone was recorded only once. CDR3: CASSVDRVAEQYF. The DNA for the CDR3 is TGTGCCAGCAGCGTCGACAGGGTAGCCGAGCAGTACTTC. V is TRBV11-2 and J is TRBJ2-7, with 7 bases matching TRBD1. Looked up from germline, CDR1 is SGHAT and CDR2 is FQNNGV. J was trimmed by 6 bases and V by 5 bases; bases with no gene match: 7. This CDR3 comprises 13 residues.

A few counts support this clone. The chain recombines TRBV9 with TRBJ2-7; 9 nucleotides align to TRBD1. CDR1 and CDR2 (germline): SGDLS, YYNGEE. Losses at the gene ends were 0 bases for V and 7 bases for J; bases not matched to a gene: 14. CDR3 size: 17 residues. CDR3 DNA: TGTGCCAGCAGCGTAGAGGGGTGGGGGACAGGGCGGAAGGAGCAGTACTTC. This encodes CASSVEGWGTGRKEQYF.

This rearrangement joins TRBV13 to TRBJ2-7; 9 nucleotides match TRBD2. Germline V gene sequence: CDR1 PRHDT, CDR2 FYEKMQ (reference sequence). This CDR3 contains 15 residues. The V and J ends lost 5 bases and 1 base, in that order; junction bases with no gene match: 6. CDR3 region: CASSRRGLASYEQYF. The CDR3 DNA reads TGTGCCAGCAGCCGCCGGGGACTAGCTTCCTACGAGCAGTACTTC.

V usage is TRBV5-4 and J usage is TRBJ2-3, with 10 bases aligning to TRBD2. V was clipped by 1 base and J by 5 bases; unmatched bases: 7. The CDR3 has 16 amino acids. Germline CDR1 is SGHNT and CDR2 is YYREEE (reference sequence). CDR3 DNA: TGTGCCAGCAGCTTGCAACTAGCGGGGAGGGGAGATACGCAGTATTTT. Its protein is CASSLQLAGRGDTQYF.

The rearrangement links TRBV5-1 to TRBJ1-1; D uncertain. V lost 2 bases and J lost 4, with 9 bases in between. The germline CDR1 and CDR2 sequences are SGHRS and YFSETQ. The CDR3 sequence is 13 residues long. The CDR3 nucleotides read TGCGCCAGCAGCTTTTGGCGGGCCACTGAAGCTTTCTTT. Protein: CASSFWRATEAFF.

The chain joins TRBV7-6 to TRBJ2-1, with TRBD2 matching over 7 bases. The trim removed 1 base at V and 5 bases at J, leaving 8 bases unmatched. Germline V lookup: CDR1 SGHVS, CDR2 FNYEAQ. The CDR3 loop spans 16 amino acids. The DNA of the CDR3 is TGTGCCAGCAGCTTAGGACTAGCCCTAACTCACAATGAGCAGTTCTTC. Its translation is CASSLGLALTHNEQFF.

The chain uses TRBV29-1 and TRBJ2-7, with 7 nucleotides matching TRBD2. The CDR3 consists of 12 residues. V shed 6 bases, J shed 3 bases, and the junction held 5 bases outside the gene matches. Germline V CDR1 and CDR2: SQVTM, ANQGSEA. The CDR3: CSVGRDLYEQYF. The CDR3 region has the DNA TGCAGCGTGGGGAGGGACCTCTACGAGCAGTACTTC.

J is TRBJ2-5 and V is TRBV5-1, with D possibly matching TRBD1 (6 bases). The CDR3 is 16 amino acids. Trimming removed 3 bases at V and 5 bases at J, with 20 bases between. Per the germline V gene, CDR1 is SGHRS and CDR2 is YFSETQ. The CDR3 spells CASSSSGHPPMETQYF. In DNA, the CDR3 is TGCGCCAGCAGCTCGTCGGGACATCCCCCCATGGAGACCCAGTACTTC.

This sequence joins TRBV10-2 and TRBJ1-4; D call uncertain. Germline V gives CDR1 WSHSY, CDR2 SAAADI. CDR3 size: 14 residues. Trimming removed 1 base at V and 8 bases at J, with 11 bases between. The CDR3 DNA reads TGCGCCAGCAGTGAGTTCGGGAGGGAGGAAAAACTGTTTTTT. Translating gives CASSEFGREEKLFF.

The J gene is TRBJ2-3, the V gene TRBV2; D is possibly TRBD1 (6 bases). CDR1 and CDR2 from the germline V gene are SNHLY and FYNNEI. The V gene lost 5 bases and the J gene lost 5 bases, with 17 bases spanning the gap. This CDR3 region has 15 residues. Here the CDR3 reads CASSPFRGAGDTQYF. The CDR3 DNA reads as TGTGCCAGCAGTCCCTTCAGGGGCGCTGGAGATACGCAGTATTTT.

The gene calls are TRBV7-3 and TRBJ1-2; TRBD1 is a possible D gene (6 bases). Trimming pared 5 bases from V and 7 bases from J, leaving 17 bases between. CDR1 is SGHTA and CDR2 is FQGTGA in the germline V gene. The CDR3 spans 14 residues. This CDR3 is CASSPIGGAFGYTF. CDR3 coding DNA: TGTGCCAGCAGCCCCATTGGGGGCGCATTTGGCTACACCTTC.

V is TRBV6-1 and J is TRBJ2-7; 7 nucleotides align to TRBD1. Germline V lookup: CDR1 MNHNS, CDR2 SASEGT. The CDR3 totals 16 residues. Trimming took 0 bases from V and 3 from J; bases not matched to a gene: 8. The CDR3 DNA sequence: TGTGCCAGCAGTGAAGCGGTACAGGGGCCTATCTACGAGCAGTACTTC. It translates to CASSEAVQGPIYEQYF.

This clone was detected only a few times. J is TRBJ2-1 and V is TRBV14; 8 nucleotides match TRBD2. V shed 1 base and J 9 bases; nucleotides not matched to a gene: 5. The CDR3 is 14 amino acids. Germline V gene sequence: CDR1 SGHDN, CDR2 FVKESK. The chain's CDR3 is CASSQATGGSEQFF. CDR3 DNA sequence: TGTGCCAGCAGCCAAGCGACGGGAGGGAGTGAGCAGTTCTTC.

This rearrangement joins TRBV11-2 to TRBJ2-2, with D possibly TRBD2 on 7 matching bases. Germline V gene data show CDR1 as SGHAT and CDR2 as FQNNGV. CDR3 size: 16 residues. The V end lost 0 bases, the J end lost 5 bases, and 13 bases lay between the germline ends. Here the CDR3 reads CASSLDRGAGTGELFF. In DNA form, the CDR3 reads TGTGCCAGCAGCTTAGACCGGGGGGCCGGGACCGGGGAGCTGTTTTTT.

CDR3 in amino acids: CATKQGPRDTDTQYF. CDR3 coding DNA: TGTGCCACCAAACAGGGACCTAGGGACACAGATACGCAGTATTTT. The rearrangement joins TRBV27 to TRBJ2-3, with D maybe TRBD1 (6 bases). The CDR3 totals 15 residues. Trimming removed 10 bases from V and 2 bases from J, with 19 bases in between. The germline CDR1 and CDR2 sequences are MNHEY and SMNVEV (reference sequence).

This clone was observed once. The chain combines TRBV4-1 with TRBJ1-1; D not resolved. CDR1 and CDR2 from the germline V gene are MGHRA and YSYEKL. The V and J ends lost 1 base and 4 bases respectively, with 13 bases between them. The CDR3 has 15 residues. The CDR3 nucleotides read TGCGCCAGCAGCCAAGGGATAGCTGGAGGCACTGAAGCTTTCTTT. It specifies CASSQGIAGGTEAFF.

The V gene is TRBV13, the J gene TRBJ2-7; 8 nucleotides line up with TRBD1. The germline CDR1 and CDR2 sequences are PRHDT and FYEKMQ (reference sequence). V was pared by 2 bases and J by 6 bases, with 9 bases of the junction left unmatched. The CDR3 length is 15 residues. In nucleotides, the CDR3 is TGTGCCAGCAGCTTACGGCGTCAGGGGGCTCCCGAGCAGTACTTC. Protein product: CASSLRRQGAPEQYF.

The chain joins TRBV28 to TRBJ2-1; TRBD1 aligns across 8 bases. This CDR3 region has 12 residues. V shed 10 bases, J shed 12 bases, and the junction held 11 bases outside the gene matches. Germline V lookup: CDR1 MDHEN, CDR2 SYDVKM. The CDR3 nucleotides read TGTGCCACATCGGGACAGGACGGGGGGCAGTTCTTC. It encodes CATSGQDGGQFF.

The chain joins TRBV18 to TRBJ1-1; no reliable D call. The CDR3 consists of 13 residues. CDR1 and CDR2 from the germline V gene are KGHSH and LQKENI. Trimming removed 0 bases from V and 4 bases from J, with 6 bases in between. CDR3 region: CASSPPEGTEAFF. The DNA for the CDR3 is TGTGCCAGCTCACCACCGGAGGGCACTGAAGCTTTCTTT.

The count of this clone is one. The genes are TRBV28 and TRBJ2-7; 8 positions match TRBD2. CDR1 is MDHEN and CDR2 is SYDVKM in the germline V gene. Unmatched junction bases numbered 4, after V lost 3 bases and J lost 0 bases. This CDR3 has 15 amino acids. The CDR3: CASSLEGTSSYEQYF. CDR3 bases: TGTGCCAGCAGTTTGGAGGGGACTAGCTCCTACGAGCAGTACTTC.

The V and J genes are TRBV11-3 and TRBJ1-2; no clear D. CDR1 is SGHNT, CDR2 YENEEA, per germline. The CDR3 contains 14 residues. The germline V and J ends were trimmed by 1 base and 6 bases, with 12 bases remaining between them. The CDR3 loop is CASSLVEGGDGYTF. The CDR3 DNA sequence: TGTGCCAGCAGCTTAGTTGAGGGCGGAGATGGCTACACCTTC.

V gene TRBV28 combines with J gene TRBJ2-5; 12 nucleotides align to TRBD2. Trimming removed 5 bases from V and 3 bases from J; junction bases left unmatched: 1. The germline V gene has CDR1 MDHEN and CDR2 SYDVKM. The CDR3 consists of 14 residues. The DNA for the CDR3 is TGTGCCAGCAGTCCTAGCGGGAGGGAAGAGACCCAGTACTTC. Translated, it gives CASSPSGREETQYF.